Below are 14 T cell receptor beta chains sequenced from a single sample in a study of molecular identifiers for immune sequencing clone quantification. TCRdb reanalysed the PCR reads using MiXCR and keeps one entry per CDR3 protein. The data contain 400,000 to 600,000 distinct CDR3 sequences, about 25% of them seen just once; the ten biggest clones take up over 0.6%. Sequenced sample: naive CD8+ T cells from blood, with Jurkat cell RNA spiked in. Subset described: FACS-sorted CD8+CD4-CCR7+CD45RA+ naive T cells. These receptor sequences come from a human donor in good health. Some libraries in this study had Jurkat cell RNA spiked in.

The CDR3 protein is CATSREGDSNTGELFF. The CDR3 DNA reads as TGTGCCACCAGCAGAGAAGGAGATTCGAACACCGGGGAGCTGTTTTTT. This chain links TRBV15 with TRBJ2-2; D is unresolved. The germline gives CDR1 LNHNV, CDR2 YYDKDF (reference sequence). The V end lost 0 bases, the J end lost 0 bases, and 8 bases lay between the germline ends. The CDR3 length is 16 residues.

The V gene is TRBV16, the J gene TRBJ2-7, with 7 bases lining up with TRBD1. Germline CDR1 is KGHSY and CDR2 is FQNENV. This CDR3 region has 15 residues. J was trimmed by 4 bases and V by 2 bases; bases with no gene match: 8. The CDR3 region is CASSQPADRLYEQYF. The CDR3 DNA follows: TGTGCCAGCAGCCAACCCGCGGACAGGCTATACGAGCAGTACTTC.

This clonotype was observed at least ten times. The gene calls are TRBV4-1 and TRBJ1-2, with no clear D. Trimming shortened V by 0 bases and J by 0 bases, and 11 bases separated the two germline ends. This CDR3 has 16 residues. Germline V gene lookup returns CDR1 MGHRA and CDR2 YSYEKL. CDR3 sequence: CASSQDSVYSNYGYTF. CDR3 DNA: TGCGCCAGCAGCCAAGATTCAGTTTACTCTAACTATGGCTACACCTTC.

The chain combines TRBV4-2 with TRBJ2-7; TRBD1 matches at 7 bases. CDR3 length: 16 residues. V lost 3 bases and J lost 3; bases outside the gene matches: 11. CDR1 is LGHNA and CDR2 is YNFKEQ in the germline V gene. The CDR3 is CASSQVGQVGDYEQYF. Written as DNA, the CDR3 is TGTGCCAGCAGCCAGGTAGGACAGGTGGGGGACTACGAGCAGTACTTC.

On this clonotype itself: Germline and junction disagree at one end, which may indicate a read error. The chain combines TRBV7-9 with TRBJ1-4, with D maybe TRBD1 (5 bases). Germline V gives CDR1 SEHNR, CDR2 FQNEAQ (reference sequence). This CDR3 is built from 15 residues. As DNA, the CDR3 is TGTGCCAGCAGCCCGACCGGGACTACTAATGAAAAACTGGTTTTT. Protein product: CASSPTGTTNEKLVF.

Comments on this clonotype: One junction end does not reproduce the germline sequence, and a read error may be involved. The J gene is TRBJ2-1, the V gene TRBV4-1; D is unclear. The CDR3 has 13 amino acids. Germline assignment: CDR1 MGHRA and CDR2 YSYEKL. DNA for the CDR3: TGCGCCAGCAGCCAAGATTTCTCCTGGCAGGTCGGCTTC. This codes for CASSQDFSWQVGF.

In its sample, this clonotype was seen many times. The rearrangement uses TRBV30 and TRBJ2-7; no clear D gene. V dropped 4 bases and J dropped 7 bases, with 14 bases sitting between them. This CDR3 spans 12 amino acids. Germline V gene sequence: CDR1 GTSNPN, CDR2 SVGIG (reference sequence). The CDR3 here is CAWTTAPGEQYF. CDR3 DNA: TGTGCCTGGACAACCGCCCCCGGGGAGCAGTACTTC.

This chain links TRBV7-9 with TRBJ1-4; no clear D. The CDR3 is 12 amino acids. Germline V gene lookup returns CDR1 SEHNR and CDR2 FQNEAQ (reference sequence). The V and J ends lost 3 bases and 8 bases respectively, with 7 bases between them. This CDR3 reads CASSLWEEKLFF. DNA of the CDR3: TGTGCCAGCAGCTTGTGGGAAGAAAAACTGTTTTTT.

This clonotype was observed a few times. The chain recombines TRBV3-1 with TRBJ2-3; perhaps D is TRBD1 or TRBD2 (5 bases each). The length of the CDR3 is 15 residues. V gave up 1 base and J gave up 0 bases, with 8 bases separating them. Germline V lookup: CDR1 LGHDT, CDR2 YNNKEL (reference sequence). CDR3 DNA sequence: TGTGCCAGCAGCCAAGGGTGGGGGAGCACAGATACGCAGTATTTT. Residues: CASSQGWGSTDTQYF.

The V and J genes are TRBV7-6 and TRBJ1-6, with D tentatively TRBD1 (5 bases). The V gene's germline CDR1 is SGHVS and CDR2 FNYEAQ. V shed 1 base and J shed 8 bases, with 24 bases lying between them. This CDR3 has 19 amino acids. The CDR3 is CASSLVASDSQLRDSPLHF. The CDR3 nucleotides are TGTGCCAGCAGCTTAGTGGCCAGTGACAGTCAGTTGCGGGATTCACCCCTCCACTTT.

The sample holds a few counts of this clonotype. This chain joins TRBV20-1 and TRBJ2-5, with a weak D call TRBD2 (6 bases). Germline-derived CDR1 and CDR2 are DFQATT and SNEGSKA (reference sequence). The CDR3 is 13 residues long. With 0 bases removed from V and 3 bases from J, the gap between germline ends came to 8 bases. The CDR3 coding sequence is TGCAGTGCTAGAGATTGGGAGGAAGAGACCCAGTACTTC. Protein product: CSARDWEEETQYF.

This clonotype was seen ten or more times. This rearrangement joins TRBV2 to TRBJ2-7, with a possible D match to TRBD2 (5 bases). This CDR3 is built from 12 residues. The germline V gene has CDR1 SNHLY and CDR2 FYNNEI. V lost 6 bases and J lost 7, with 13 bases in between. Written as DNA, the CDR3 is TGTGCCAGCAGGGAGAGCGGTTGGGAGCAGTACTTC. Translating gives CASRESGWEQYF.

This clonotype was seen at least ten times. This rearrangement joins TRBV30 to TRBJ2-7; tentatively, D is TRBD1 or TRBD2 (5 bases each). The V gene's germline CDR1 is GTSNPN and CDR2 SVGIG (reference sequence). V shed 1 base and J shed 4 bases, with 17 bases lying between them. CDR3 length: 15 amino acids. The CDR3 DNA sequence: TGTGCCTGGAGTGCCACGTCGGGGCCGGCATACGAGCAGTACTTC. It specifies CAWSATSGPAYEQYF. The full variable domain, rest sourced from reference TRBV30 and TRBJ2-7, is SQTIHQWPATLVQPVGSPLSLECTVEGTSNPNLYWYRQAAGRGLQLLFYSVGIGQISSEVPQNLSASRPQDRQFILSSKKLLLSDSGFYLCAWSATSGPAYEQYFGPGTRLTVT.

This clonotype turned up a few times. V and J are TRBV2 and TRBJ2-1; 7 positions match TRBD2. The junction had 20 bases not matched to a gene; V was cut back by 6 bases and J by 9 bases. CDR1 and CDR2 (germline): SNHLY, FYNNEI. The CDR3 runs to 17 residues. In DNA form, the CDR3 reads TGTGCCAGCAGCGGTCTGGGGACTCCGGGGGGTGGTGCTGAGCAGTTCTTC. It yields the protein CASSGLGTPGGGAEQFF.